Each of the 2 T cell receptor beta chains below was sequenced from the same sample in a study of blood T cell repertoires in COVID-19. Profiled with immunoSEQ multiplex PCR; TCRdb holds only in-frame clones, not every one. The sample yields roughly 100,000 clones, around 87% seen once. The sequencing sample was made of peripheral blood. The receptors derive from a man aged 50-59 years with acute or convalescent COVID-19.

In this sample, this clone turned up once. An end of the junction does not agree with germline; a read error may underlie this. V usage is TRBV9 and J usage is TRBJ2-7, with a weak D call TRBD1 (5 bases). This CDR3 has 14 amino acids. Germline CDR1 reads SGDLS; CDR2 reads YYNGEE. In DNA, the CDR3 is TGTGCCAGCAGCGTAAACCCAGGGTCCTCCGAGCAGTACTTC. Residues: CASSVNPGSSEQYF.

This chain connects TRBV12-5 to TRBJ2-1; D gene ambiguous. The V gene lost 6 bases and the J gene lost 8 bases, with 17 bases spanning the gap. CDR1 is LGHNT, CDR2 FRNRAP, per germline. This CDR3 is 14 amino acids long. The DNA for the CDR3 is TGTGCTAGTGGCTCGCGGAATTCCCTTGATGAGCAGTTCTTC. Amino acid sequence: CASGSRNSLDEQFF.